These 16 T cell receptor beta chains originate from one sample sequenced in a study of a mutant IDH1 vaccine in newly diagnosed glioma. TCRdb keeps only in-frame clones here, not all; method: immunoSEQ multiplex PCR. Here the sample spans tens of thousands of clones, around 82% being singletons. This sample's time point: baseline, week 1 (first vaccination visit). Treatment given: pre-vaccination baseline after standard-of-care therapy. The sequenced sample was PBMCs, obtained from a glioma patient treated with radiotherapy, temozolomide or both. The receptors were sampled from a woman between 45 and 60 years old with glioma.

V is TRBV6-5 and J is TRBJ2-7; 8 bases agree with TRBD2. Germline CDR1 reads MNHEY; CDR2 reads SVGAGI. The CDR3 length is 13 residues. V dropped 7 bases and J dropped 6; count of bases not matched to a gene: 8. This CDR3 reads CASNTPGGREQYF. DNA for the CDR3: TGTGCCAGCAACACCCCGGGGGGGCGCGAGCAGTACTTC.

V is TRBV19 and J is TRBJ1-1, with D possibly TRBD1 on 5 matching bases. V was pared by 4 bases and J by 4 bases, with 10 bases between. The CDR3 sequence is 13 residues long. Per the germline V gene, CDR1 is LNHDA and CDR2 is SQIVND (reference sequence). The CDR3 here is CASSRGVSTEAFF. In DNA, the CDR3 is TGTGCCAGTAGTAGGGGGGTGAGCACTGAAGCTTTCTTT.

The genes are TRBV9 and TRBJ2-1; no firm D call. V lost 4 bases and J lost 10, with 15 bases in between. The CDR3 extends over 13 amino acids. Per the germline V gene, CDR1 is SGDLS and CDR2 is YYNGEE. In DNA, the CDR3 is TGTGCCAGCAGCCGCATCGACCTAGGGGAGCAGTTCTTC. This gives the protein CASSRIDLGEQFF.

This clone came up a few times. The V and J genes are TRBV5-5 and TRBJ2-7; D remains ambiguous. Germline CDR1 SGHKS, CDR2 YYEKEE (reference sequence). V was clipped by 3 bases and J by 6 bases, with 13 bases between them. The length of the CDR3 is 13 residues. CDR3: CASSSGPPSEQYF. CDR3 nucleotide sequence: TGTGCCAGCAGCTCAGGACCACCTTCCGAGCAGTACTTC.

This sequence joins TRBV7-2 and TRBJ1-1; 7 positions agree with TRBD1. Germline CDR1 and CDR2: SGHTA and FQGNSA. The CDR3 covers 14 residues. The V gene end was trimmed by 1 base and the J gene end by 4 bases; junction bases not matched to a gene: 3. CDR3 loop: CASSLDRGLTEAFF. CDR3 nucleotide sequence: TGTGCCAGCAGCTTAGATAGGGGGCTCACTGAAGCTTTCTTT.

V gene TRBV19 combines with J gene TRBJ1-1; D is possibly TRBD1 (5 bases). CDR3 length: 14 residues. V shed 5 bases and J shed 1 base, with 11 bases lying between them. The germline CDR1 and CDR2 sequences are LNHDA and SQIVND (reference sequence). This chain's CDR3 is CASSLREANTEAFF. CDR3 sequence (DNA): TGTGCCAGTAGTCTCAGGGAGGCGAACACTGAAGCTTTCTTT. Using reference TRBV19 and TRBJ1-1 for the parts outside the CDR3, the full variable domain is DGGITQSPKYLFRKEGQNVTLSCEQNLNHDAMYWYRQDPGQGLRLIYYSQIVNDFQKGDIAEGYSVSREKKESFPLTVTSAQKNPTAFYLCASSLREANTEAFFGQGTRLTVV.

V usage is TRBV6-6 and J usage is TRBJ2-7; TRBD1 agrees at 10 bases. This CDR3 comprises 15 residues. The V and J ends lost 7 bases and 6 bases, in that order; junction bases with no gene match: 12. Germline values: CDR1 MNHNY, CDR2 SVGAGI (reference sequence). In DNA, the CDR3 is TGTGCCAGCACCCGAGGGGGACAGGGGTGGGCCGAGCAGTACTTC. Encoded protein: CASTRGGQGWAEQYF.

V usage is TRBV4-2 and J usage is TRBJ1-4; TRBD1 agrees at 9 bases. Germline lookup yields CDR1 LGHNA and CDR2 YNFKEQ. The CDR3 length is 15 residues. The V segment lost 0 bases and the J segment 5 bases; nucleotides outside the gene matches: 1. CDR3 nucleotide sequence: TGTGCCAGCAGCCAAGAAGGACAGGGGAATGAAAAACTGTTTTTT. This gives the protein CASSQEGQGNEKLFF.

J is TRBJ1-5 and V is TRBV5-1; a weak D match, TRBD1 (5 bases). The germline V gene encodes CDR1 SGHRS and CDR2 YFSETQ. Between the trimmed V and J ends, which lost 0 bases and 5 bases, there was a span of 18 bases. The CDR3 is made up of 17 amino acids. DNA of the CDR3: TGCGCCAGCAGCTTGGACCCTACGGAAGGGACCCATCAGCCCCAGCATTTT. Amino acid sequence: CASSLDPTEGTHQPQHF.

This clone was seen just once. V is TRBV5-6 and J is TRBJ1-5, with 7 bases identical to TRBD1. Losses at the gene ends were 1 base for V and 6 bases for J; bases not matched to a gene: 13. The CDR3 totals 17 residues. Germline lookup yields CDR1 SGHDT and CDR2 YYEEEE. The CDR3 DNA follows: TGTGCCAGCAGCTTGAGAAACATCAGGGGGGCGGTTCAGCCCCAGCATTTT. Its translation: CASSLRNIRGAVQPQHF.

This clone has a handful of counts. The chain couples TRBV19 to TRBJ1-5; the D is unclear. The CDR3 consists of 17 residues. V dropped 3 bases and J dropped 0 bases, with 15 bases sitting between them. CDR1 LNHDA and CDR2 SQIVND come from the germline V gene (reference sequence). CDR3 sequence: CASSIHPITVSNQPQHF. The CDR3, as DNA: TGTGCCAGTAGTATCCATCCTATCACGGTTAGCAATCAGCCCCAGCATTTT.

This rearrangement joins TRBV7-8 to TRBJ1-6, with D tentatively TRBD1 (5 bases). The CDR3 consists of 14 residues. V dropped 3 bases and J dropped 8 bases, with 11 bases sitting between them. Germline V lookup: CDR1 SGHVS, CDR2 FQNEAQ. The CDR3 reads CASSFGQGYSPLHF. The CDR3 DNA is TGTGCCAGCAGCTTTGGTCAGGGTTATTCACCCCTCCACTTT. Looking up the rest from reference TRBV7-8 and TRBJ1-6 gives the full variable domain: GAGVSQSPRYKVAKRGQDVALRCDPISGHVSLFWYQQALGQGPEFLTYFQNEAQLDKSGLPSDRFFAERPEGSVSTLKIQRTQQEDSAVYLCASSFGQGYSPLHFGNGTRLTVT.

The chain is built from TRBV9 and TRBJ2-7; 9 nucleotides agree with TRBD1. The CDR3 has 15 residues. The V segment lost 0 bases and the J segment 6 bases; nucleotides outside the gene matches: 7. The germline gives CDR1 SGDLS, CDR2 YYNGEE. The CDR3 spells CASSVGRDRDGEQYF. The DNA of the CDR3 is TGTGCCAGCAGCGTAGGTCGGGACAGGGATGGCGAGCAGTACTTC.

This rearrangement joins TRBV30 to TRBJ1-3; 9 bases line up with TRBD1. The V gene end was trimmed by 7 bases and the J gene end by 0 bases; junction bases not matched to a gene: 7. Germline CDR1 reads GTSNPN; CDR2 reads SVGIG (reference sequence). The CDR3 extends over 15 amino acids. CDR3 nucleotides: TGTGCCTTCCGGGACAGGGTTTACTCTGGAAACACCATATATTTT. Residues: CAFRDRVYSGNTIYF. Using reference TRBV30 and TRBJ1-3 for the parts outside the CDR3, the full variable domain is SQTIHQWPATLVQPVGSPLSLECTVEGTSNPNLYWYRQAAGRGLQLLFYSVGIGQISSEVPQNLSASRPQDRQFILSSKKLLLSDSGFYLCAFRDRVYSGNTIYFGEGSWLTVV.

V gene TRBV27 combines with J gene TRBJ1-2; possibly TRBD1 for D (5 bases). Trimming removed 4 bases from V and 5 bases from J, with 8 bases in between. CDR1 is MNHEY and CDR2 is SMNVEV in the germline V gene (reference sequence). The CDR3 spans 12 residues. The chain's CDR3 is CASSSGRYGYTF. CDR3 sequence (DNA): TGTGCCAGCAGTTCGGGGCGTTATGGCTACACCTTC.

The CDR3 is CASSLDGVEGGYTF. The DNA for the CDR3 is TGTGCCAGCAGCTTAGATGGTGTGGAGGGCGGCTACACCTTC. The chain carries TRBV11-2 and TRBJ1-2; D uncertain. Trimming took 0 bases from V and 8 from J, leaving 13 bases between them. The germline gives CDR1 SGHAT, CDR2 FQNNGV. This CDR3 has 14 amino acids.